These T cell receptor beta chains were read from a single sample in a study of technical replicates of blood from a few donors. The method was immunoSEQ multiplex PCR; TCRdb's version includes in-frame clones alone and lacks a portion of them. The repertoire holds 56,000 or so clones, with approximately 92% as singletons. Sequencing input: PBMCs. The origin of the receptors is a human donor in good health. Some clones in this sample may be carry-over from other donors' samples. Both conserved end residues are part of each CDR3. D genes are given only for firm matches. Size is stated for part of the rows, as once, few or many counts, or as a class when the clone is expanded.

>15|-|TRBD1|TRBJ2-1|TRBV5-1
TGCGCCAGCAGCCCCGGACAGGGTGCGAATGGTGAGCAGTTCTTC
CASSPGQGANGEQFF
>14|-|-|TRBJ2-1|TRBV5-1
TGCGCCAGCAGCGGGCTCGGACAGAACAATGAGCAGTTCTTC
CASSGLGQNNEQFF
>15|-|TRBD1|TRBJ2-2|TRBV30
TGTGCCTGGACCGACGACAGGGATAACACCGGGGAGCTGTTTTTT
CAWTDDRDNTGELFF
>9|-|-|TRBJ1-2|TRBV29-1
TGCAGCGTTGACTTTGGCTACACCTTC
CSVDFGYTF
>18|once|TRBD2|TRBJ2-2|TRBV9
TGTGCCAGCAGCGTAGGCCTAGCGGGAGAGATAGGCACCGGGGAGCTGTTTTTT
CASSVGLAGEIGTGELFF
>14|-|TRBD1|TRBJ2-1|TRBV5-4
TGTGCCAGCAGCTCAGGACAGGATCCCAATGAGCAGTTCTTC
CASSSGQDPNEQFF
>14|-|TRBD1|TRBJ2-1|TRBV29-1
TGCAGCGTGGAGGGGACAGGCCTTAGAATTGAGCAGTTCTTC
CSVEGTGLRIEQFF
>16|-|-|TRBJ2-5|TRBV10-3
TGTGCCATCAGTGAGTCTGCTCGTACGGGGAAAGAGACCCAGTACTTC
CAISESARTGKETQYF
>12|once|-|TRBJ1-1|TRBV30
TGTGCCTACCGGGGGGGCACTACTGAAGCTTTCTTT
CAYRGGTTEAFF
>15|-|TRBD2|TRBJ2-2|TRBV10-1
TGCGCCAGCAGGCTAGCGGGCCCGGGGACCGGGGAGCTGTTTTTT
CASRLAGPGTGELFF
>13|-|TRBD1|TRBJ2-3|TRBV5-4
TGTGCCAGCAGCTCCGGGACAGCAGATACGCAGTATTTT
CASSSGTADTQYF
>8|-|-|TRBJ1-2|TRBV6-1
TGTGCCAGCATCAACTACACCTTC
CASINYTF
>19|-|TRBD1|TRBJ2-6|TRBV10-3
TGTGCCATCAGTTCAATACCCGGGACAGGGAAGTCTGGGGCCAACGTCCTGACTTTC
CAISSIPGTGKSGANVLTF
>14|-|-|TRBJ2-7|TRBV7-8
TGTGCCAGCAGCGCACAGGGATTCTCCTACGAGCAGTACTTC
CASSAQGFSYEQYF
>16|-|TRBD2|TRBJ2-5|TRBV5-1
TGCGCCAGCAGCTTGGCCGCGCTAGCGGGGCGGGAGACCCAGTACTTC
CASSLAALAGRETQYF
>13|-|TRBD1|TRBJ2-7|TRBV2
TGTGCCAGTAACAGGGGGCAAGGCTACGAGCAGTACTTC
CASNRGQGYEQYF
>15|-|TRBD2|TRBJ2-7|TRBV30
TGTGCCTGGAGTGTACTGCTGCGGGGGTCCTACGAGCAGTACTTC
CAWSVLLRGSYEQYF
>12|few|-|TRBJ1-1|TRBV5-1
TGCGCCAGCAGTCCCTCTAACACTGAAGCTTTCTTT
CASSPSNTEAFF
>12|-|-|TRBJ2-1|TRBV2
TGTGCCAGCAGTGACAAATCCGGCGGGCAGTTCTTC
CASSDKSGGQFF
>15|-|TRBD1|TRBJ2-7|TRBV5-1
TGCGCCAGCAGCTTGGGGACAGGAAGTACCCACGAGCAGTACTTC
CASSLGTGSTHEQYF
>18|-|-|TRBJ2-1|TRBV4-1
TGCGCCAGCAGCCAAGATTGGCCCTCAGGGTTCTCCTACAATGAGCAGTTCTTC
CASSQDWPSGFSYNEQFF
>15|-|TRBD2|TRBJ2-2|TRBV29-1
TGCAGCATGCGGACTAGCGGGAGTTTTACCGGGGAGCTGTTTTTT
CSMRTSGSFTGELFF
>15|-|TRBD1|TRBJ2-7|TRBV6-5
TGTGCCAGCAGCAAACCCGGGACAGGGCCCAACGAGCAGTACTTC
CASSKPGTGPNEQYF